Shown below are 11 T cell receptor beta chains from a single sample sequenced in a study of T cells in Graves' hyperthyroidism and ophthalmopathy. TCR beta CDR3 regions were amplified from RNA. When the TCR CDR3 underwent first-round RT-PCR, the HTBI primer set was used. TCRdb independently ran MiXCR on the multiplex PCR reads; one entry per CDR3 protein. Found here are 350,000 to 450,000 distinct CDR3 sequences, about an eighth of them singletons; the top ten hold 25% to 30%. Source material: blood. These receptors were obtained from a man aged 45-65 years with Graves' ophthalmopathy.

Many counts were recorded for this clonotype. The chain employs TRBV3-1 and TRBJ2-4; TRBD1 might be the D (5 bases). V was shortened by 3 bases and J by 3 bases, with 9 bases between the two germline ends. Germline values: CDR1 LGHDT, CDR2 YNNKEL (reference sequence). CDR3 size: 14 residues. CDR3 bases: TGTGCCAGCAGCCAGGGGCAGATCAAAAACATTCAGTACTTC. Its translation is CASSQGQIKNIQYF.

This clonotype has at least ten counts. This chain's CDR3 is CASSRGDRGYGYTF. CDR3 DNA sequence: TGTGCCAGCAGCCGTGGGGATAGGGGCTATGGCTACACCTTC. The chain uses TRBV27 and TRBJ1-2; TRBD1 is a possible D gene (5 bases). CDR1 is MNHEY, CDR2 SMNVEV, per germline (reference sequence). The CDR3 runs to 14 residues. Trimming left V 6 bases short and J 4 bases short, with 15 bases between.

This clonotype has only a few counts. The V call is TRBV2, the J call TRBJ2-2; TRBD2 agrees at 12 bases. CDR1 and CDR2 from the germline V gene are SNHLY and FYNNEI. The trim removed 4 bases at V and 6 bases at J, leaving 0 bases unmatched. There are 14 residues in the CDR3. The CDR3 spells CASSGLAGAGELFF. Written as DNA, the CDR3 is TGTGCCAGCAGTGGACTAGCGGGAGCCGGGGAGCTGTTTTTT.

The sample holds many counts of this clonotype. The chain has TRBV2 and TRBJ2-7; D is unresolved. The CDR3 spans 13 residues. Germline-derived CDR1 and CDR2 are SNHLY and FYNNEI. V was clipped by 1 base and J by 6 bases, with 10 bases between them. The CDR3 sequence: CASSEGLGGEQYF. CDR3 DNA sequence: TGTGCCAGCAGTGAAGGCCTCGGCGGCGAGCAGTACTTC. Drawing the rest from reference TRBV2 and TRBJ2-7, the complete variable domain is EPEVTQTPSHQVTQMGQEVILRCVPISNHLYFYWYRQILGQKVEFLVSFYNNEISEKSEIFDDQFSVERPDGSNFTLKIRSTKLEDSAMYFCASSEGLGGEQYFGPGTRLTVT.

This sequence joins TRBV5-1 and TRBJ1-3; D is unresolved. The CDR3 is made up of 13 amino acids. V was pared by 0 bases and J by 4 bases, with 5 bases between. Germline V gives CDR1 SGHRS, CDR2 YFSETQ. CDR3 nucleotides: TGCGCCAGCAGCTTGGAAGAAGGAAACACCATATATTTT. It yields the protein CASSLEEGNTIYF. The variable domain in full, with the rest retrieved from reference TRBV5-1 and TRBJ1-3, is KAGVTQTPRYLIKTRGQQVTLSCSPISGHRSVSWYQQTPGQGLQFLFEYFSETQRNKGNFPGRFSGRQFSNSRSEMNVSTLELGDSALYLCASSLEEGNTIYFGEGSWLTVV.

This clonotype was detected many times. V gene TRBV15 combines with J gene TRBJ1-1; weak D call: TRBD1 (5 bases). CDR1 is LNHNV, CDR2 YYDKDF, per germline (reference sequence). Trimming shortened V by 2 bases and J by 4 bases, and 14 bases separated the two germline ends. This CDR3 contains 15 residues. CDR3 protein: CATSRYGGGVTEAFF. For the CDR3, the DNA is TGTGCCACCAGCAGATACGGCGGGGGGGTCACTGAAGCTTTCTTT.

This clonotype was recorded at least ten times. The V call is TRBV19, the J call TRBJ1-1, with 10 bases fitting TRBD1. The CDR3 runs to 16 residues. In germline, CDR1 is LNHDA, CDR2 SQIVND (reference sequence). V lost 5 bases to trimming and J lost 5 bases; unmatched junction nucleotides: 11. CDR3: CASSHPGQGRETEAFF. CDR3 DNA: TGTGCCAGTAGTCATCCGGGACAGGGGAGAGAAACTGAAGCTTTCTTT.

This clonotype was seen ten or more times. This sequence joins TRBV7-9 and TRBJ1-5; D not resolved. Per germline, CDR1 SEHNR and CDR2 FQNEAQ (reference sequence). The V end lost 5 bases, the J end lost 0 bases, and 17 bases lay between the germline ends. The CDR3 has 17 residues. For the CDR3, the DNA is TGTGCCAGCAGCCCCCTGTCGGGAGGGAGTAGCAATCAGCCCCAGCATTTT. It specifies CASSPLSGGSSNQPQHF.

This clonotype was detected only a few times. The chain combines TRBV12-3 or TRBV12-4 with TRBJ1-2, with D possibly matching TRBD1 (6 bases). V lost 9 bases and J 2 bases, leaving 19 bases between the germline ends. This CDR3 has 15 residues. The CDR3 region is CASNSPGHLNYGYTF. DNA for the CDR3: TGTGCCAGTAATTCTCCGGGACATCTGAACTATGGCTACACCTTC.

This clonotype was counted only a few times. The rearrangement joins TRBV11-2 to TRBJ2-5; D not certain. The CDR3 sequence is 15 residues long. The V and J ends lost 10 bases and 3 bases respectively, with 21 bases between them. Germline-derived CDR1 and CDR2 are SGHAT and FQNNGV. Here the CDR3 DNA reads TGTGCCACCTCGCACTATCAAATACGCGAAGAGACCCAGTACTTC. It encodes CATSHYQIREETQYF.

As to this clonotype: A much larger clone lies one base from this, so it may be a read error. The chain joins TRBV28 to TRBJ2-1; perhaps TRBD2 as D (5 bases). Per germline, CDR1 MDHEN and CDR2 SYDVKM. The CDR3 has 12 amino acids. V was cut by 5 bases and J by 8 bases, with 10 bases left in between. The CDR3 spells CASSILVHEQFF. The CDR3 DNA reads as TGTGCCAGCAGTATACTAGTTCATGAGCAGTTCTTC.